The clone carrying this T cell receptor beta chain was observed a handful of times. These data belong to a study of blood T cell repertoires in COVID-19. Study in general: Some COVID-19 samples were acute and others convalescent; all came from the United States, Italy and Spain. Sources were T cells, B-cell-depleted T cells, or PBMCs; the material itself was cDNA or gDNA.

Under the authors' procedure: Amplified reference gene primers provided the basis for estimating nucleated cell counts. Clones were read by immunoSEQ multiplex PCR, and TCRdb kept only the in-frame ones, dropping some. Clone size and V and J calls were adopted from that table, with D and trimming inferred from the DNA. The table has over 90,000 clones, approximately 89% seen once. This sequence was found in a human donor in a cohort sampled during active COVID-19. The sequencing input was peripheral blood.

The CDR3 loop reads CASLKTNLGEQYF. CDR3 DNA: TGTGCCAGCCTGAAGACTAATTTGGGCGAGCAGTACTTC. The rearrangement joins TRBV7-9 to TRBJ2-7; the D gene is possibly TRBD2 (5 bases). CDR3 length: 13 amino acids. V lost 8 bases, J lost 6 bases, and 17 bases lay in between. The germline gives CDR1 SEHNR, CDR2 FQNEAQ (reference sequence).